The rows below give T cell receptor beta chains drawn from one sample of a study of cytomegalovirus exposure and HLA in healthy donors. Sequencing was performed with immunoSEQ multiplex PCR; in TCRdb, only in-frame clones are kept and a portion is missing. This sample has some 150,000 clones, with about 70% found just once. Specimen: PBMCs. The receptors come from an older woman in good health and CMV-seropositive. CDR3s leave out the opening cysteine and the closing phenylalanine or tryptophan.

v_gene	j_gene	len	CDR3aa
TRBV6-1	TRBJ1-5	12	ASSEARLNQPQH
TRBV28	TRBJ1-3	11	ASSFGSGNTIY
TRBV7-2	TRBJ2-5	15	ASSLVAAQGARETQY
TRBV19	TRBJ1-1	13	ASSMRTGVNTEAF
TRBV18	TRBJ1-3	13	ASSPDRFSGNTIY
TRBV19	TRBJ1-3	14	ASSRAGTTSGNTIY
TRBV2	TRBJ2-6	11	ASGTAGANVLT
TRBV9	TRBJ2-1	16	ASSTISGGFFGYNEQF
TRBV28	TRBJ2-7	12	ASMAAGSPYEQY
TRBV19	TRBJ1-2	11	ASRGQGINGYT
TRBV5-1	TRBJ1-1	13	ASSLATGLNTEAF
TRBV13	TRBJ2-7	13	ASSSRTSVFYEQY
TRBV28	TRBJ2-7	13	ASSPPGQGQYEQY
TRBV28	TRBJ1-1	13	ASTNLGSEGTEAF
TRBV14	TRBJ1-2	12	ASSPYRQALGYT
TRBV21-1	TRBJ2-7	13	ASSKPLGQPYEQY
TRBV7-9	TRBJ2-5	12	ASSRIQGSETQY
TRBV21-1	TRBJ2-7	12	ASPEGGAIYEQY
TRBV19	TRBJ2-5	12	ASSIGTGGETQY
TRBV28	TRBJ1-1	16	ASSLGDINPIMNTEAF
TRBV7-6	TRBJ2-2	13	ASSTSGLAIGELF
TRBV30	TRBJ2-5	13	AWSNGGGSGETQY
TRBV11-2	TRBJ1-3	12	ASSFKSSGNTIY
TRBV25-1	TRBJ2-7	12	ASSEFVGGSEQY
TRBV5-1	TRBJ1-2	12	ASSRQGIDYGYT
TRBV27	TRBJ2-7	13	ASSLERRVTGEQY
TRBV11-2	TRBJ1-4	15	ASSLGTGGLLKEKLF